A single sample gave rise to the 19 T cell receptor beta chains below, sequenced in a study of cytomegalovirus exposure and HLA in healthy donors. Amplification used 60 Vbeta primers and 13 Jbeta primers. Only in-frame clones appear in the TCRdb table, and some are missing; sequencing was by immunoSEQ multiplex PCR. Of 110,000 to 150,000 clones in the sample, 65% to 85% are singletons; the top ten hold about 6.5%. Input material: PBMCs. These TCRs come from a man aged 25 to 40 in good health and CMV-seronegative.

There are a few counts of this clone. J is TRBJ1-2 and V is TRBV6-5; possibly TRBD1 for D (5 bases). Trimming took off 9 bases at V and 8 bases at J, with 22 bases between the two ends. This CDR3 is 14 amino acids long. CDR1 MNHEY and CDR2 SVGAGI come from the germline V gene. The CDR3 DNA is TGTGCCAGTTCCTCAGGGCAGGGATGGGGAGGCTACACCTTC. It is translated as CASSSGQGWGGYTF.

A word on this clone: The junction does not match germline at one end; this may be a read error. This rearrangement joins TRBV7-7 to TRBJ2-3; 7 bases line up with TRBD2. Germline V gene lookup returns CDR1 SSHAT and CDR2 FNYEAQ (reference sequence). This CDR3 is 15 amino acids long. The CDR3: CASSLGLDDTDTQYF. CDR3 coding DNA: TGTGCTAGCAGCTTAGGACTAGACGACACAGATACGCAGTATTTT. The entire variable domain, with the rest obtained from reference TRBV7-7 and TRBJ2-3, is as follows: GAGVSQSPRYKVTKRGQDVTLRCDPISSHATLYWYQQALGQGPEFLTYFNYEAQPDKSGLPSDRFSAERPEGSISTLTIQRTEQRDSAMYRCASSLGLDDTDTQYFGPGTRLTVL.

V is TRBV19 and J is TRBJ2-1; D might be TRBD1 (6 bases). This CDR3 region has 14 residues. From germline, CDR1 is LNHDA and CDR2 SQIVND (reference sequence). The V and J ends lost 5 bases and 2 bases respectively, with 10 bases between them. CDR3 loop: CASSGRGTYNEQFF. In nucleotides, the CDR3 is TGTGCCAGTAGTGGCAGGGGAACCTACAATGAGCAGTTCTTC.

This clone was seen only a few times. This sequence joins TRBV2 and TRBJ2-1, with TRBD2 identical over 12 bases. Per the germline V gene, CDR1 is SNHLY and CDR2 is FYNNEI. After removal of 1 base from V and 12 bases from J, the junction contained 7 bases not matched to a gene. The CDR3 is made up of 15 amino acids. CDR3 coding DNA: TGTGCCAGCAGTGAAGGACTAGCGGGAGTGACCTCGCAGTTCTTC. It codes for CASSEGLAGVTSQFF. Full variable domain (outside the CDR3, taken from reference TRBV2 and TRBJ2-1): EPEVTQTPSHQVTQMGQEVILRCVPISNHLYFYWYRQILGQKVEFLVSFYNNEISEKSEIFDDQFSVERPDGSNFTLKIRSTKLEDSAMYFCASSEGLAGVTSQFFGPGTRLTVL.

This chain connects TRBV4-1 to TRBJ1-1; D gene unclear. The CDR3 contains 14 residues. Germline values: CDR1 MGHRA, CDR2 YSYEKL. The V and J ends lost 1 base and 5 bases respectively, with 11 bases between them. The CDR3 region is CASSQASFRTEAFF. The CDR3 DNA sequence: TGCGCCAGCAGCCAAGCCTCCTTTCGGACTGAAGCTTTCTTT.

V usage is TRBV21-1 and J usage is TRBJ2-5; whether TRBD1, the table's D call, matches the DNA was not checked. TRBV21-1 represents a pseudogene. The CDR3 runs to 15 residues. The CDR3 coding sequence is TGTGCCAGCAGCAGGCGGCAGGTTAGGGGGGAGACCCAGTACTTC. Its protein is CASSRRQVRGETQYF.

The chain carries TRBV6-4 and TRBJ2-1; D unclear. CDR3 size: 13 residues. Germline values: CDR1 MRHNA, CDR2 SNTAGT. The V end lost 2 bases, the J end lost 5 bases, and 7 bases lay between the germline ends. CDR3 nucleotides: TGTGCCAGCAGTGACCTCCCAGACAATGAGCAGTTCTTC. Encoded protein: CASSDLPDNEQFF.

This chain uses TRBV7-8 with TRBJ2-5; TRBD1 agrees at 7 bases. The CDR3 totals 14 residues. V shed 3 bases, J shed 1 base, and the junction held 2 bases outside the gene matches. Germline assignment: CDR1 SGHVS and CDR2 FQNEAQ. The CDR3 protein is CASSFDRVQETQYF. The CDR3 bases are TGTGCCAGCAGCTTCGACAGGGTCCAAGAGACCCAGTACTTC.

The chain has TRBV30 and TRBJ2-3; D might be TRBD1 (5 bases). Trimming removed 2 bases from V and 3 bases from J, with 12 bases in between. Germline CDR1 and CDR2: GTSNPN and SVGIG (reference sequence). CDR3 length equals 14 residues. The CDR3 reads CAWSTGSSTDTQYF. In DNA form, the CDR3 reads TGTGCCTGGAGTACAGGATCATCAACAGATACGCAGTATTTT.

This clone was seen just once. The V call is TRBV19, the J call TRBJ1-2; D perhaps matches TRBD1 (5 bases). The CDR3 spans 12 residues. Germline V gives CDR1 LNHDA, CDR2 SQIVND (reference sequence). Trimming removed 5 bases from V and 7 bases from J, with 11 bases in between. CDR3 nucleotide sequence: TGTGCCAGTAGTCCTGGGACTGCTGGCTACACCTTC. Translated, it gives CASSPGTAGYTF.

The rearrangement links TRBV7-2 to TRBJ2-3, with 14 bases matching TRBD2. With 1 base clipped from V and 1 base from J, the junction kept 4 bases outside the gene matches. This CDR3 is 18 amino acids long. Germline CDR1 is SGHTA and CDR2 is FQGNSA. The DNA for the CDR3 is TGTGCCAGCAGCTTAGTAGGGACTAGCGGGGGCCGCACAGATACGCAGTATTTT. This gives the protein CASSLVGTSGGRTDTQYF.

The rearrangement uses TRBV2 and TRBJ2-1; TRBD2 is a possible D gene (6 bases). CDR1 and CDR2 (germline): SNHLY, FYNNEI. The CDR3 extends over 15 amino acids. Trimming stripped 2 bases from V and 3 bases from J, with 11 bases between. The CDR3 here is CASSESWGVYNEQFF. The DNA for the CDR3 is TGTGCCAGCAGTGAATCGTGGGGGGTCTACAATGAGCAGTTCTTC.

The V and J genes are TRBV7-9 and TRBJ2-5; 10 positions match TRBD2. This CDR3 is 17 amino acids long. Germline V gives CDR1 SEHNR, CDR2 FQNEAQ (reference sequence). J gave up 1 base and V 2 bases, and 7 bases lay outside the gene matches. As DNA, the CDR3 is TGTGCCAGCAGCTTATTGCTAGCGGGGGACTTCCAAGAGACCCAGTACTTC. Its protein is CASSLLLAGDFQETQYF.

The genes are TRBV6-4 and TRBJ1-2; D gene unclear. Trimming cost V 2 bases and J 3 bases, with 13 bases left between them. Germline lookup yields CDR1 MRHNA and CDR2 SNTAGT. The CDR3 is 15 amino acids. The DNA for the CDR3 is TGTGCCAGCAGTGACCGGTCCTTGAAGTACTATGGCTACACCTTC. Protein sequence: CASSDRSLKYYGYTF.

This chain links TRBV2 with TRBJ1-1; TRBD1 matches 7 bases. Germline V gene lookup returns CDR1 SNHLY and CDR2 FYNNEI. The CDR3 has 14 residues. With V trimmed by 9 bases and J by 4 bases, 11 bases remained unmatched. CDR3 amino acids: CASIDRAEVTEAFF. The CDR3 coding sequence is TGTGCCAGTATCGACAGGGCCGAGGTCACTGAAGCTTTCTTT.

The chain combines TRBV10-2 with TRBJ2-3, with 10 bases aligning to TRBD1. V was clipped by 0 bases and J by 4 bases; unmatched bases: 4. The CDR3 has 16 amino acids. Germline CDR1 WSHSY, CDR2 SAAADI. The CDR3 region has the DNA TGCGCCAGCAGTGAGTCGGGGACAGGGGTTTCAGATACGCAGTATTTT. As protein: CASSESGTGVSDTQYF.

In this sample, this clone turned up a few times. This chain uses TRBV4-1 with TRBJ2-1; TRBD2 is a possible D gene (5 bases). Trimming stripped 1 base from V and 9 bases from J, with 10 bases between. Germline V gene lookup returns CDR1 MGHRA and CDR2 YSYEKL. This CDR3 is built from 13 residues. The DNA for the CDR3 is TGCGCCAGCAGCCAAGGCGGGTTGGGTGAGCAGTTCTTC. This encodes CASSQGGLGEQFF.

V is TRBV15 and J is TRBJ1-1; D not resolved. The CDR3 covers 13 residues. V lost 6 bases and J 4 bases, leaving 12 bases between the germline ends. Germline CDR1 and CDR2: LNHNV and YYDKDF (reference sequence). The CDR3 coding sequence is TGTGCCACCAGTAGGGAGATAGTCACTGAAGCTTTCTTT. Translating it yields CATSREIVTEAFF.

V and J are TRBV28 and TRBJ1-5; TRBD1 agrees at 8 bases. Looked up from germline, CDR1 is MDHEN and CDR2 is SYDVKM. The CDR3 is made up of 17 amino acids. With 8 bases clipped from V and 1 base from J, the junction kept 13 bases outside the gene matches. The CDR3 reads CASEMSRGRLSNQPQHF. In DNA form, the CDR3 reads TGTGCCAGCGAAATGTCCAGGGGGCGTTTGAGCAATCAGCCCCAGCATTTT.